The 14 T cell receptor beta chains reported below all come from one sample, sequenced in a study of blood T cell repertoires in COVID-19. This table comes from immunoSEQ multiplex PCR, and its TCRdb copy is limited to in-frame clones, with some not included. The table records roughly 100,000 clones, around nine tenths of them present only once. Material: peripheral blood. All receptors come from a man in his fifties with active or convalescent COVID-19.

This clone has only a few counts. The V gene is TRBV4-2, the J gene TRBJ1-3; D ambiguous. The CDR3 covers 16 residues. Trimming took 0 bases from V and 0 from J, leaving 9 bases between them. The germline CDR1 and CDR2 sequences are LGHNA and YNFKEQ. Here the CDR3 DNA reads TGTGCCAGCAGCCAAGATAGCCTAATCTCTGGAAACACCATATATTTT. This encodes CASSQDSLISGNTIYF.

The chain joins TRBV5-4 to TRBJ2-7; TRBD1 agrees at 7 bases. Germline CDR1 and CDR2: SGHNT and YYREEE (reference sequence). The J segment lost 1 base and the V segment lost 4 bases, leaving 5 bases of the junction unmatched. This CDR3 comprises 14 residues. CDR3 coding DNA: TGTGCCAGCAGCACCCGACAGGGTTCCTACGAGCAGTACTTC. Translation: CASSTRQGSYEQYF.

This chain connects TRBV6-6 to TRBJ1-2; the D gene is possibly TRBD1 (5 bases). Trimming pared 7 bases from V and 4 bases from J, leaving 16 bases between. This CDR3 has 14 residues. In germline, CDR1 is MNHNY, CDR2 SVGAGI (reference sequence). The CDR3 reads CASTPTGEVYGYTF. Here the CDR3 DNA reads TGTGCCAGCACTCCCACGGGGGAAGTCTATGGCTACACCTTC.

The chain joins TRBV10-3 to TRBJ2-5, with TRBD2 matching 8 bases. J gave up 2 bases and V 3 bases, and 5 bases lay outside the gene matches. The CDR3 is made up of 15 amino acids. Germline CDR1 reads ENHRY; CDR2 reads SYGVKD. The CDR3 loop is CAISDQRGFQETQYF. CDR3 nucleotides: TGTGCCATCAGTGACCAGCGGGGGTTTCAAGAGACCCAGTACTTC.

The CDR3 DNA is TGTGCCAGCAGCTGGACAGCCGAGGGCTACACCTTC. Residues: CASSWTAEGYTF. The V call is TRBV12-3 or TRBV12-4, the J call TRBJ1-2; possibly TRBD1 for D (6 bases). This CDR3 is 12 amino acids long. Between the trimmed V and J ends, which lost 6 bases and 8 bases, there was a span of 13 bases.

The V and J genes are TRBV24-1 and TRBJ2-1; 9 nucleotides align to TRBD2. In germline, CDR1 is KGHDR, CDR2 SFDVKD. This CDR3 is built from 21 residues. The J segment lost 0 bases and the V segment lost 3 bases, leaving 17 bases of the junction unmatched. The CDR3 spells CATSDTLGGSGGKVSYNEQFF. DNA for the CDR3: TGTGCCACCAGTGATACCCTGGGGGGTAGCGGGGGAAAAGTCTCCTACAATGAGCAGTTCTTC.

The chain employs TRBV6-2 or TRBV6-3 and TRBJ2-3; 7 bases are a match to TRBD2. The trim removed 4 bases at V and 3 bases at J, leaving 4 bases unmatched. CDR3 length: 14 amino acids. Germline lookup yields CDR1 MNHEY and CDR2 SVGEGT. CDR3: CASSFSGATDTQYF. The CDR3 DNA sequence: TGTGCCAGCAGTTTCAGCGGGGCTACAGATACGCAGTATTTT.

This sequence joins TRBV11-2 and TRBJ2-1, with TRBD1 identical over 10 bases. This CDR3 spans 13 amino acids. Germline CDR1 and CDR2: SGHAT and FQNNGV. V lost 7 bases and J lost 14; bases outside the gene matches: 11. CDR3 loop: CASTGTGDNGKFF. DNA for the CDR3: TGTGCCAGCACCGGGACAGGGGACAATGGGAAGTTCTTC.

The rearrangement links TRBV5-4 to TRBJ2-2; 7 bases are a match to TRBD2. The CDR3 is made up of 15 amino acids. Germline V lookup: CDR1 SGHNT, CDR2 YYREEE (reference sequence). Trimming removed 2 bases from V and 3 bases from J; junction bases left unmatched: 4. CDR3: CASSFVRGDTGELFF. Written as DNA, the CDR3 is TGTGCCAGCAGCTTCGTCCGGGGGGACACCGGGGAGCTGTTTTTT.

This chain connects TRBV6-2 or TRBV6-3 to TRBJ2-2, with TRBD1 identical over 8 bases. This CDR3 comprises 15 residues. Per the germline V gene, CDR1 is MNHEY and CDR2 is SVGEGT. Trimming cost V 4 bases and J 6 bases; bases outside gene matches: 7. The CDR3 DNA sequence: TGTGCCAGCAGTTCAGGACAGGGTGGGGCCGGGGAGCTGTTTTTT. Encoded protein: CASSSGQGGAGELFF.

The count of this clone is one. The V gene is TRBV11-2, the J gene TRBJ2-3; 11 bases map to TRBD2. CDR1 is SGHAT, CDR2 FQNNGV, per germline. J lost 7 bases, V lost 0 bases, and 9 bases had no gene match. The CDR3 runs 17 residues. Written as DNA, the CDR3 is TGTGCCAGCAGCTTAGAGGGTAGCGGGGGGGCCACGAATACGCAGTATTTT. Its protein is CASSLEGSGGATNTQYF.

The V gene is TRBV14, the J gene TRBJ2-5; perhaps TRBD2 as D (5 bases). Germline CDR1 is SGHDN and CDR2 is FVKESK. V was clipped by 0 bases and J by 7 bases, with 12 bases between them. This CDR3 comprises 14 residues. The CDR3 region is CASSQDGLAGTQYF. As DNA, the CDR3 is TGTGCCAGCAGCCAAGATGGTTTGGCGGGGACCCAGTACTTC.

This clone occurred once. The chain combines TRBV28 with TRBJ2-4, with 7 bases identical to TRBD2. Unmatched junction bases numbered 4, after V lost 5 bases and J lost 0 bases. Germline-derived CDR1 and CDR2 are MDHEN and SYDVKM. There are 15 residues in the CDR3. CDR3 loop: CASSTGGLAKNIQYF. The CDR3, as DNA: TGTGCCAGCAGTACGGGGGGACTAGCCAAAAACATTCAGTACTTC.

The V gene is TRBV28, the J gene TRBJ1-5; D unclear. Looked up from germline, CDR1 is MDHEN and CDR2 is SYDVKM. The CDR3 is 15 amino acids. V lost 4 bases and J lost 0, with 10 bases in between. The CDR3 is CASSYRPNSNQPQHF. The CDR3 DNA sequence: TGTGCCAGCAGTTACAGACCAAATAGCAATCAGCCCCAGCATTTT.